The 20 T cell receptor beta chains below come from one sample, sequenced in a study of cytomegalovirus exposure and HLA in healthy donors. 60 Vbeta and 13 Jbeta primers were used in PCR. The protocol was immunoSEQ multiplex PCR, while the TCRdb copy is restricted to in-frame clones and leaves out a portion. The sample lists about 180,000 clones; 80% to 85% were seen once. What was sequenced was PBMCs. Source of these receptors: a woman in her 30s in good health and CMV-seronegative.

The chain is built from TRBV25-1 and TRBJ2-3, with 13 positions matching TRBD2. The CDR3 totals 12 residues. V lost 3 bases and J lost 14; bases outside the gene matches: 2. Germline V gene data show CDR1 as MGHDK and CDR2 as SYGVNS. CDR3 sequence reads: CASSEGLAGPYF. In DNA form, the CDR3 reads TGTGCCAGCAGTGAGGGACTAGCGGGACCGTATTTT.

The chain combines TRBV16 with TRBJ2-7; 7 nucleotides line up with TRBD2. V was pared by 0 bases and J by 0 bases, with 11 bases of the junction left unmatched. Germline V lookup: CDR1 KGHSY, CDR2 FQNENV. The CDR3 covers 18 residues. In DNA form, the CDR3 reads TGTGCCAGCAGCCAATCTCGGAGGGGCGGGAGAAGCTCCTACGAGCAGTACTTC. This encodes CASSQSRRGGRSSYEQYF.

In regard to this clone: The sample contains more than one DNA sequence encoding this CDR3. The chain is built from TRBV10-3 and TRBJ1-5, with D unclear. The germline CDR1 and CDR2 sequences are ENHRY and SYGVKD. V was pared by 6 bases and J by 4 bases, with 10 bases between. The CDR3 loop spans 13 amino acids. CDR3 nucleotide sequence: TGTGCCATCAGCCCGGGATTAAATCAGCCCCAGCATTTT. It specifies CAISPGLNQPQHF.

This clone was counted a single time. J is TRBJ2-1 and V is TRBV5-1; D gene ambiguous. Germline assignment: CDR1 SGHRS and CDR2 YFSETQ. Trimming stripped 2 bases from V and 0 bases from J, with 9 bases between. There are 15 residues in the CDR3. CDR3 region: CASSFGSRSYNEQFF. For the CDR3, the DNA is TGCGCCAGCAGCTTCGGGTCACGCTCCTACAATGAGCAGTTCTTC.

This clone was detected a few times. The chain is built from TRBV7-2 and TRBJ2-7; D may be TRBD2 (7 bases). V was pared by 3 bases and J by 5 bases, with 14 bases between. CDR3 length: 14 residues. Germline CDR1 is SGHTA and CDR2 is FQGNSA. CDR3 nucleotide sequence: TGTGCCAGCAGCTTCGCGGGGGCCAACAACGAGCAGTACTTC. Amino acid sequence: CASSFAGANNEQYF.

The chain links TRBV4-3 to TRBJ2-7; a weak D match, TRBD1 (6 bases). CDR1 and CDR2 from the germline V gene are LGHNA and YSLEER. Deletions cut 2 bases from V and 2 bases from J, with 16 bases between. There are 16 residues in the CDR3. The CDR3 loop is CASSQFHAKGAYEQYF. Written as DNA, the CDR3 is TGCGCCAGCAGCCAATTTCATGCTAAGGGGGCCTACGAGCAGTACTTC.

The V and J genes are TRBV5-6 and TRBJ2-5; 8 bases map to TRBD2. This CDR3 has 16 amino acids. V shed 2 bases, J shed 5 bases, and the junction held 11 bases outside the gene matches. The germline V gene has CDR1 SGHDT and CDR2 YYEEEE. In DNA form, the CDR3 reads TGTGCCAGCAGCTTCCAGACTAGCGCTAATTTCGAGACCCAGTACTTC. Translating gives CASSFQTSANFETQYF.

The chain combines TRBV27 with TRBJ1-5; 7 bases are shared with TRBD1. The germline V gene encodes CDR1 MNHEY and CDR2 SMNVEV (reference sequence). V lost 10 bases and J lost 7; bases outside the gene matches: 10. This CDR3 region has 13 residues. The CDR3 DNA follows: TGTGCCACCAGCCGAACAGGGGAACAGCCCCAGCATTTT. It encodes CATSRTGEQPQHF.

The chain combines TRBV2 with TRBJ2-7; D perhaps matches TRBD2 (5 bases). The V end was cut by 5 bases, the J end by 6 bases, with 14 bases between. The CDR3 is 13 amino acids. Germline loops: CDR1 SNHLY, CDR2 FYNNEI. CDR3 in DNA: TGTGCCAGCAGTTTTAGGACTTCGGCCGAGCAGTACTTC. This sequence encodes CASSFRTSAEQYF.

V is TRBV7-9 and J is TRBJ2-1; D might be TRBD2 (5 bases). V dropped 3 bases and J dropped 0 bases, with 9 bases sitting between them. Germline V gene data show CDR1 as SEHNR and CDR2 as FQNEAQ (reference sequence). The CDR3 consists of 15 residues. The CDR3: CASSLVGSSYNEQFF. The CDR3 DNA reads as TGTGCCAGCAGCTTGGTGGGGAGCTCCTACAATGAGCAGTTCTTC.

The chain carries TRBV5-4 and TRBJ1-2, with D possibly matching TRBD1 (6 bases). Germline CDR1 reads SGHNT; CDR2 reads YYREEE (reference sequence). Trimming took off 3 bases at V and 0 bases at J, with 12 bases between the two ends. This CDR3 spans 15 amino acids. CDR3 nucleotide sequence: TGTGCCAGCAGCTCGGACAGCCGTGCTAACTATGGCTACACCTTC. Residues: CASSSDSRANYGYTF.

CDR3 DNA sequence: TGTGCCAGCAGCTCAAGACAGGGGGCATCCTATGGCTACACCTTC. Translated, it gives CASSSRQGASYGYTF. The gene calls are TRBV7-2 and TRBJ1-2, with 10 bases aligning to TRBD1. Unmatched junction bases numbered 6, after V lost 4 bases and J lost 4 bases. CDR1 SGHTA and CDR2 FQGNSA come from the germline V gene. The CDR3 loop spans 15 amino acids. The entire variable domain, with the rest obtained from reference TRBV7-2 and TRBJ1-2, is as follows: GAGVSQSPSNKVTEKGKDVELRCDPISGHTALYWYRQSLGQGLEFLIYFQGNSAPDKSGLPSDRFSAERTGGSVSTLTIQRTQQEDSAVYLCASSSRQGASYGYTFGSGTRLTVV.

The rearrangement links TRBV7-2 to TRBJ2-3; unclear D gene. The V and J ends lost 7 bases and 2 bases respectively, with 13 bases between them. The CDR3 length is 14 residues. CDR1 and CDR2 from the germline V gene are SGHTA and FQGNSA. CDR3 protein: CASILERTTDTQYF. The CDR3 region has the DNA TGTGCCAGCATCCTGGAGAGAACCACAGATACGCAGTATTTT.

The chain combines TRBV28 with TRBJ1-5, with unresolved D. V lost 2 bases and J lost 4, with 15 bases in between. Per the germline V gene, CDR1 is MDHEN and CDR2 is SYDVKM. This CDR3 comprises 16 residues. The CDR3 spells CASSLGYGSPNQPQHF. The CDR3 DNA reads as TGTGCCAGCAGTTTAGGGTACGGGTCCCCAAATCAGCCCCAGCATTTT.

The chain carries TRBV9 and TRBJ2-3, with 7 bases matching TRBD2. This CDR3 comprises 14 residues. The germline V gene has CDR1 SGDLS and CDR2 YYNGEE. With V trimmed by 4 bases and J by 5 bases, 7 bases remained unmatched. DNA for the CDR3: TGTGCCAGCAGCCCTCGGGGGGTGGGAGATACGCAGTATTTT. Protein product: CASSPRGVGDTQYF. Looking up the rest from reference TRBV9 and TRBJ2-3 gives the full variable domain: DSGVTQTPKHLITATGQRVTLRCSPRSGDLSVYWYQQSLDQGLQFLIQYYNGEERAKGNILERFSAQQFPDLHSELNLSSLELGDSALYFCASSPRGVGDTQYFGPGTRLTVL.

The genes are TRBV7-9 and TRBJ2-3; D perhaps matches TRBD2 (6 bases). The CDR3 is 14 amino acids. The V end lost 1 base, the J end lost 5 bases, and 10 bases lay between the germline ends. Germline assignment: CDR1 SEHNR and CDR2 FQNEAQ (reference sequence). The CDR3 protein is CASSLGGDRDTQYF. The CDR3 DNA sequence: TGTGCCAGCAGCTTAGGGGGGGATAGAGATACGCAGTATTTT.

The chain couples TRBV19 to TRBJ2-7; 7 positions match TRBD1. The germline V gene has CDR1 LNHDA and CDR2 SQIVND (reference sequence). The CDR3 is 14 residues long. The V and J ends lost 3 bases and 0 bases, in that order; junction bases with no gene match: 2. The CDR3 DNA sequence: TGTGCCAGTAGTATCGGGACAGACTCCTACGAGCAGTACTTC. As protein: CASSIGTDSYEQYF.

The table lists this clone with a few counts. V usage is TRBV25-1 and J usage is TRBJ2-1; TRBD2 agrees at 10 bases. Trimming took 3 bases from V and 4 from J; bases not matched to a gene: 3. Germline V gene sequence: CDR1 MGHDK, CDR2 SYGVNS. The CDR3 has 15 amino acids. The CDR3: CASSDPSGSYNEQFF. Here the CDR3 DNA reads TGTGCCAGCAGTGACCCTAGCGGGAGTTACAATGAGCAGTTCTTC.

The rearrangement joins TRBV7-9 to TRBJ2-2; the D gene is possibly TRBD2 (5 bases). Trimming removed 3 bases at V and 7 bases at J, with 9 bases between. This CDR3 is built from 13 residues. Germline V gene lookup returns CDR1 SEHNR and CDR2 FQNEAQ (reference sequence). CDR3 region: CASSFQGGGELFF. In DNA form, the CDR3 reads TGTGCCAGCAGCTTCCAAGGAGGCGGGGAGCTGTTTTTT. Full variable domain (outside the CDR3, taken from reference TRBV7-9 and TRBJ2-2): DTGVSQNPRHKITKRGQNVTFRCDPISEHNRLYWYRQTLGQGPEFLTYFQNEAQLEKSRLLSDRFSAERPKGSFSTLEIQRTEQGDSAMYLCASSFQGGGELFFGEGSRLTVL.

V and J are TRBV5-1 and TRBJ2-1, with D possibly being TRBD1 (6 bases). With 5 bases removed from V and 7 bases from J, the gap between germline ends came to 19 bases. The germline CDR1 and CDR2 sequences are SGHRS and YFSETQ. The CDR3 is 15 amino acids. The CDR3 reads CASRTDISGANEQFF. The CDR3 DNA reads TGCGCCAGCAGGACCGACATCTCAGGGGCTAATGAGCAGTTCTTC. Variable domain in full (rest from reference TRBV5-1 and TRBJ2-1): KAGVTQTPRYLIKTRGQQVTLSCSPISGHRSVSWYQQTPGQGLQFLFEYFSETQRNKGNFPGRFSGRQFSNSRSEMNVSTLELGDSALYLCASRTDISGANEQFFGPGTRLTVL.